This T cell receptor beta chain appears in the sequencing data of a study of T cell responses to AZD1222 COVID-19 vaccine. Study results and caveats: Baseline seropositivity occurred in only a handful of AZD1222 recipients. In all cases, repertoires were sampled only after the peak T cell response. Epitopes outside B.1.351 and B.1.1.7 mutated regions reportedly drew nearly half of spike TCRs. The study found vaccine-associated CD4 TCRs spanning spike, dominant at 160-218 and 743-854.

Looked up from germline, CDR1 is SGHKS and CDR2 is YYEKEE (reference sequence). The length of the CDR3 is 15 residues. Trimming removed 5 bases at V and 0 bases at J, with 12 bases between. TCRdb's table, derived via immunoSEQ multiplex PCR, lists solely in-frame clones and lacks some. This sample has roughly 80,000 clones; approximately 87% occur once, and the top ten carry more than 4.5%. Concerning this clone: Its antigen is still unknown.

This TCR derives from an adult in good health. V is TRBV5-5 and J is TRBJ2-4, with D unresolved. This specimen was peripheral blood, taken on day 0 of MenACWY control vaccination. CDR3 region: CASRGSELAKNIQYF. In nucleotides, the CDR3 is TGTGCCAGCAGGGGCTCGGAGCTAGCCAAAAACATTCAGTACTTC.